This T cell receptor beta chain was observed in a study of T-cell memory formation after mild COVID-19. TCRdb redid the calling of the 5' RACE reads with MiXCR, one entry per CDR3 protein. The sample includes 130,000 to 150,000 distinct CDR3 sequences, 5.5% to 7% of them seen just once. This CDR3 has 13 residues. The V and J ends lost 5 bases and 7 bases respectively, with 12 bases between them. From germline, CDR1 is SNHLY and CDR2 FYNNEI. The chain employs TRBV2 and TRBJ1-5, with no clear D. The sample taken for sequencing was PBMCs or a T cell subset sorted from them (not recorded which). The clonotype was recovered from an adult woman who had mild COVID-19 (a few samples of this study predate the infection). Cell type and time point are not known. This CDR3 reads CASSPFRAQPQHF. The CDR3, as DNA: TGTGCCAGCAGTCCTTTTAGGGCCCAGCCCCAGCATTTT.